The source of this T cell receptor (beta chain) is a study of technical replicates of blood from a few donors. Assay: immunoSEQ multiplex PCR; the TCRdb copy retains only in-frame clones and omits some. The data contain approximately 70,000 clones, about nine tenths of them seen just once; the ten biggest clones take up roughly 0.38%. This clonotype was sampled from a human donor in good health. Some clones in this sample may be carry-over from other donors' samples. The sequenced sample consisted of T cells isolated from PBMCs.

The CDR3 DNA follows: TGTGCCAGCAGGGTCACAGGGTCGGGCACTGAAGCTTTCTTT. Amino acids: CASRVTGSGTEAFF. The chain is built from TRBV6-1 and TRBJ1-1; maybe TRBD1 (6 bases). The V end was cut by 6 bases, the J end by 4 bases, with 15 bases between. This CDR3 has 14 residues. CDR1 is MNHNS, CDR2 SASEGT, per germline.